This section outlines one T cell receptor (beta chain) sequence together with its context. Assay used: immunoSEQ multiplex PCR; TCRdb lists only in-frame clones, some missing. This sample yields about 250,000 clones, of which about nine tenths are seen a single time; roughly a sixth belongs to the top ten. Residents of 24 US areas, aged about 18 to 89 years, made up the participants. The sample originates from a study of blood T cell repertoires in COVID-19. Source material: PBMCs or T cells enriched from blood (not recorded which). The TCR sequence derives from a man between 18 and 29 years old who had recovered from COVID-19.

The CDR3 region is CASSPLFLYNEQFF. CDR3 sequence (DNA): TGTGCCAGCAGTCCACTGTTCCTCTACAATGAGCAGTTCTTC. V usage is TRBV27 and J usage is TRBJ2-1; no clear D gene. The V gene lost 5 bases and the J gene lost 3 bases, with 11 bases spanning the gap. Germline V gives CDR1 MNHEY, CDR2 SMNVEV (reference sequence). The CDR3 totals 14 residues.